Each of the 13 T cell receptor beta chains below was sequenced from the same sample in a study of T cells after yellow fever vaccination. TCRdb processed the 5' RACE reads anew with MiXCR; each CDR3 protein has one entry. The sample has approximately 160,000 distinct CDR3 sequences, roughly a tenth seen once. The material was CD8+ T cells sorted from PBMCs, obtained 45 days after the yellow fever booster vaccination. These TCRs come from a man between 18 and 35 years old who received the YFV17D yellow fever vaccine.

Ten or more counts support this clonotype. The rearrangement uses TRBV5-1 and TRBJ2-7, with D unclear. V was cut by 4 bases and J by 5 bases, with 19 bases left in between. CDR1 and CDR2 (germline): SGHRS, YFSETQ. This CDR3 is 15 amino acids long. The CDR3 protein is CASSPAVLSENEQYF. CDR3 DNA: TGCGCCAGCAGCCCTGCGGTTCTCTCGGAGAACGAGCAGTACTTC.

This clonotype was seen more than once but under ten times. The DNA for the CDR3 is TGTGCCAGCAGCTTGGAGCGGGGGAGGCCCGGGGAGCTGTTTTTT. Amino acids: CASSLERGRPGELFF. The V gene is TRBV5-5, the J gene TRBJ2-2, with 8 positions matching TRBD2. The CDR3 is 15 amino acids. V shed 0 bases and J 6 bases; nucleotides not matched to a gene: 4. The germline V gene encodes CDR1 SGHKS and CDR2 YYEKEE (reference sequence).

The CDR3 loop is CATGQDGETQYF. CDR3 DNA: TGTGCCACCGGCCAGGATGGAGAGACCCAGTACTTC. The rearrangement uses TRBV24-1 and TRBJ2-5; D is uncertain. Trimming took 9 bases from V and 4 from J, leaving 11 bases between them. The germline gives CDR1 KGHDR, CDR2 SFDVKD. This CDR3 comprises 12 residues.

This sequence joins TRBV7-9 and TRBJ2-1; tentative D call: TRBD2 (6 bases). Trimming pared 8 bases from V and 5 bases from J, leaving 19 bases between. The CDR3 covers 15 residues. From germline, CDR1 is SEHNR and CDR2 FQNEAQ (reference sequence). The CDR3: CASSETGLANNEQFF. The CDR3 DNA reads TGTGCCAGCTCCGAGACTGGGCTAGCGAACAATGAGCAGTTCTTC.

This clonotype showed up just a few times. This chain uses TRBV25-1 with TRBJ1-2; tentative D call: TRBD1 (6 bases). The CDR3 spans 14 residues. The germline V and J ends were trimmed by 5 bases and 6 bases, with 16 bases remaining between them. CDR1 and CDR2 (germline): MGHDK, SYGVNS. The CDR3 coding sequence is TGTGCCAGCAGTCCCCTGAGGGGGGTGAATGGCTACACCTTC. This codes for CASSPLRGVNGYTF.

There are a few counts of this clonotype. V and J are TRBV24-1 and TRBJ2-3; D gene ambiguous. The V and J ends lost 5 bases and 6 bases respectively, with 8 bases between them. The CDR3 runs 12 residues. Germline V lookup: CDR1 KGHDR, CDR2 SFDVKD. In DNA, the CDR3 is TGTGCCACCAGTGGAAGTTCCGATACGCAGTATTTT. Translating gives CATSGSSDTQYF.

The V call is TRBV27, the J call TRBJ1-1, with D perhaps matching TRBD1 (5 bases). The germline CDR1 and CDR2 sequences are MNHEY and SMNVEV (reference sequence). Trimming cost V 4 bases and J 4 bases, with 10 bases left between them. CDR3 length: 13 amino acids. CDR3 in amino acids: CASSWGSVTEAFF. The CDR3 nucleotides read TGTGCCAGCAGTTGGGGGAGCGTCACTGAAGCTTTCTTT.

This chain connects TRBV7-3 to TRBJ1-4; D is uncertain. The V end was cut by 4 bases, the J end by 0 bases, with 12 bases between. Per the germline V gene, CDR1 is SGHTA and CDR2 is FQGTGA. There are 16 residues in the CDR3. CDR3 sequence (DNA): TGTGCCAGCAGCTCCGATGGGTCCGCAACTAATGAAAAACTGTTTTTT. Translated: CASSSDGSATNEKLFF.

This chain links TRBV7-6 with TRBJ2-2; D not certain. The CDR3 covers 12 residues. V gave up 5 bases and J gave up 2 bases, with 3 bases separating them. The germline CDR1 and CDR2 sequences are SGHVS and FNYEAQ. The CDR3 protein is CASSTNTGELFF. The CDR3 DNA sequence: TGTGCCAGCAGCACAAACACCGGGGAGCTGTTTTTT. The variable domain in full, completed from reference TRBV7-6 and TRBJ2-2, reads GAGVSQSPRYKVTKRGQDVALRCDPISGHVSLYWYRQALGQGPEFLTYFNYEAQQDKSGLPNDRFSAERPEGSISTLTIQRTEQRDSAMYRCASSTNTGELFFGEGSRLTVL.

The chain combines TRBV19 with TRBJ2-2, with 7 bases identical to TRBD1. V gave up 4 bases and J gave up 0 bases; unmatched junction bases: 5. The CDR3 length is 16 residues. The germline gives CDR1 LNHDA, CDR2 SQIVND (reference sequence). This CDR3 is CASSKTGTANTGELFF. In DNA form, the CDR3 reads TGTGCCAGTAGTAAAACCGGGACAGCGAACACCGGGGAGCTGTTTTTT.

This clonotype has a handful of counts. The chain combines TRBV28 with TRBJ2-7, with TRBD1 identical over 8 bases. Germline assignment: CDR1 MDHEN and CDR2 SYDVKM. Trimming removed 8 bases from V and 2 bases from J; junction bases left unmatched: 14. CDR3 length: 16 residues. The CDR3 nucleotides read TGTGCCAGCGCCCCGCTCTGGGGACAGGAACCCTACGAGCAGTACGTC. Protein sequence: CASAPLWGQEPYEQYV.

This rearrangement joins TRBV4-3 to TRBJ1-1, with D uncertain. Per the germline V gene, CDR1 is LGHNA and CDR2 is YSLEER. The CDR3 loop spans 15 amino acids. Trimming shortened V by 0 bases and J by 0 bases, and 8 bases separated the two germline ends. Written as DNA, the CDR3 is TGCGCCAGCAGCCAAGAACGCAGCTTGAACACTGAAGCTTTCTTT. Translated: CASSQERSLNTEAFF.

This clonotype was observed a few times. This chain connects TRBV4-2 to TRBJ1-2; the match to TRBD1 covers 7 bases. CDR1 and CDR2 from the germline V gene are LGHNA and YNFKEQ. The CDR3 runs 17 residues. The junction had 14 bases not matched to a gene; V was cut back by 2 bases and J by 5 bases. The CDR3: CASSQSSPTGYRYGYTF. In DNA, the CDR3 is TGTGCCAGCAGCCAATCTTCCCCGACAGGGTATAGGTATGGCTACACCTTC.